This is a list of T cell receptor beta chains from one sample in a study of response to subunit inactivated influenza vaccine. TCRdb used MiXCR to reprocess the RT-PCR reads, holding one entry per CDR3 protein. In the table there are more than 200,000 distinct CDR3 sequences, more than 10% of which are singletons. Here the sequenced sample was non-naive T cells sorted from PBMCs, taken around 15 days before vaccination. The receptor source for this set is a man aged 45-65 years who received an inactivated influenza vaccine. Each CDR3 is given with its conserved first and last residue. The D gene is left open where the match is weak. The size of a clone is reported for some rows only, either as once, few or many, or as a class for expanded clones.

cdr3_aa cdr3_nt d_call j_call clone_size v_call
CASSVRGSEGIEQYF TGTGCCAGCAGTGTTCGTGGGTCCGAGGGAATCGAGCAGTACTTC NA TRBJ2-7 NA TRBV2
CASSLGRNNYGYTF TGTGCCAGCAGCTTGGGCAGGAATAACTATGGCTACACCTTC NA TRBJ1-2 few TRBV5-5
CAGQRPCVDGYTF TGTGCTGGTCAGCGCCCTTGTGTTGATGGCTACACCTTC NA TRBJ1-2 NA TRBV7-9
CASSDILWDRKREQIYNEQFF TGTGCCAGCAGTGACATCTTATGGGACAGAAAGCGGGAGCAGATCTACAATGAGCAGTTCTTC NA TRBJ2-1 NA TRBV6-4
CASTIPWGDYGYTF TGTGCCAGCACTATCCCTTGGGGCGACTATGGCTACACCTTC NA TRBJ1-2 many TRBV28
CSARVQGLNEQYF TGCAGTGCTAGAGTCCAGGGACTCAACGAGCAGTACTTC NA TRBJ2-7 many TRBV20-1
CATSRDWANSPLHF TGTGCCACCAGCAGAGATTGGGCAAATTCACCCCTCCACTTT NA TRBJ1-6 many TRBV15
CASSLDDRNMAQYF TGCGCCAGCAGCTTGGACGACAGGAACATGGCCCAGTACTTC NA TRBJ2-5 few TRBV5-1
CASSLGSGGAHNEQFF TGTGCCAGCAGCTTAGGTAGCGGGGGGGCCCATAATGAGCAGTTCTTC TRBD2 TRBJ2-1 NA TRBV7-8
CATSAHGTGGYEQYF TGTGCCACCAGTGCCCACGGGACAGGGGGCTACGAGCAGTACTTC TRBD1 TRBJ2-7 few TRBV24-1
CASIYGPGGEQFF TGTGCCAGCATCTACGGGCCAGGAGGTGAGCAGTTCTTC NA TRBJ2-1 few TRBV12-3/TRBV12-4
CASSPWLAGGTDTQYF TGTGCCAGCTCACCATGGCTAGCGGGGGGCACAGATACGCAGTATTTT TRBD2 TRBJ2-3 NA TRBV18
CASSLAGLAGLSYNEQFF TGTGCCAGCAGCTTGGCGGGACTAGCGGGTCTATCCTACAATGAGCAGTTCTTC TRBD2 TRBJ2-1 many TRBV7-7
CSASWSGRTLEQYF TGCAGTGCTTCGTGGTCGGGACGAACTCTCGAGCAGTACTTC NA TRBJ2-7 NA TRBV20-1
CASSPEGGLVYEQYF TGTGCCAGCAGCCCAGAGGGGGGACTAGTCTACGAGCAGTACTTC TRBD2 TRBJ2-7 few TRBV9
CATMGRVEGYTF TGTGCCACAATGGGCAGGGTTGAGGGCTACACCTTC NA TRBJ1-2 many TRBV6-4
CASSRGQGVFADTQYF TGCGCCAGCAGCCGAGGACAGGGGGTCTTCGCAGATACGCAGTATTTT TRBD1 TRBJ2-3 few TRBV4-1
CASRQDSRYEKLFF TGTGCCAGCAGACAAGACTCTCGCTATGAAAAACTGTTTTTT NA TRBJ1-4 few TRBV5-5
CASSQAPRGVETQYF TGCGCCAGCAGCCAAGCCCCTAGAGGGGTCGAGACCCAGTACTTC NA TRBJ2-5 few TRBV4-3
CSAEIAGGLPYEQYF TGCAGTGCGGAAATAGCGGGGGGCCTACCCTACGAGCAGTACTTC TRBD2 TRBJ2-7 few TRBV20-1
CASSQGGLAGVGEQFF TGTGCCAGCAGCCAAGGCGGCCTAGCGGGAGTCGGCGAGCAGTTCTTC TRBD2 TRBJ2-1 NA TRBV3-1
CSARDYGGRETQYF TGCAGTGCTAGAGATTACGGGGGTCGGGAGACCCAGTACTTC NA TRBJ2-5 many TRBV20-1
CSAPRPPGENTEAFF TGCAGCGCCCCTAGACCGCCGGGAGAGAACACTGAAGCTTTCTTT NA TRBJ1-1 many TRBV29-1
CSARDAQAPGETQYF TGCAGTGCTAGAGATGCCCAGGCCCCAGGAGAGACCCAGTACTTC NA TRBJ2-5 many TRBV20-1
CASSQRHGELFF TGTGCCAGCAGCCAGAGACACGGGGAGCTGTTTTTT NA TRBJ2-2 NA TRBV3-1
CASSHSRGGQDNEQFF TGTGCCAGCAGCCACTCGCGGGGGGGCCAGGACAATGAGCAGTTCTTC TRBD2 TRBJ2-1 NA TRBV4-2
CASSEIPGGGYGYTF TGTGCCAGCAGTGAGATCCCAGGGGGAGGATATGGCTACACCTTC TRBD1 TRBJ1-2 NA TRBV6-1
CASSFSPGLGETQYF TGTGCCAGCAGCTTCTCGCCGGGGCTCGGGGAGACCCAGTACTTC NA TRBJ2-5 few TRBV9
CSAPLLAGSQETQYF TGCAGTGCTCCTTTACTAGCGGGGTCACAAGAGACCCAGTACTTC TRBD2 TRBJ2-5 NA TRBV20-1
CAWSRGASSGYEQYF TGTGCCTGGAGTCGTGGGGCTAGTTCAGGCTACGAGCAGTACTTC NA TRBJ2-7 NA TRBV30
CSARETGGDQPQHF TGCAGTGCTAGAGAGACAGGGGGCGATCAGCCCCAGCATTTT TRBD1 TRBJ1-5 few TRBV20-1
CSARDPPSSYNEQFF TGCAGTGCCAGGGACCCCCCAAGCTCCTACAATGAGCAGTTCTTC NA TRBJ2-1 NA TRBV20-1